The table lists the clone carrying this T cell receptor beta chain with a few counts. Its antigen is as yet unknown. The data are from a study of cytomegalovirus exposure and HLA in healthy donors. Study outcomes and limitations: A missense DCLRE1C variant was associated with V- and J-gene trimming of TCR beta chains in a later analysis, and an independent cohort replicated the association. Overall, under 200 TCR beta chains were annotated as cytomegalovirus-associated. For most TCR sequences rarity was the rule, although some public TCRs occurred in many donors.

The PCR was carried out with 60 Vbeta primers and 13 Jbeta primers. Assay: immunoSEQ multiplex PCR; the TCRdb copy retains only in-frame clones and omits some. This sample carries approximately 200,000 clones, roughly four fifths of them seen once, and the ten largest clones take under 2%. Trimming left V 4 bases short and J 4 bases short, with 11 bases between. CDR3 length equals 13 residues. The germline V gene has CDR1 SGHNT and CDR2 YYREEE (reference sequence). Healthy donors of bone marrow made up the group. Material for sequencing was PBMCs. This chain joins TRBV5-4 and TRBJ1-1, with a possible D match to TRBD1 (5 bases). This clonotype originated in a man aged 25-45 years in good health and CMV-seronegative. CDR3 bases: TGTGCCAGCAGCCACTCAGGGCGCACTGAAGCTTTCTTT. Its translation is CASSHSGRTEAFF. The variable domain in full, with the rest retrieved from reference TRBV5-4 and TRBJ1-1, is ETGVTQSPTHLIKTRGQQVTLRCSSQSGHNTVSWYQQALGQGPQFIFQYYREEENGRGNFPPRFSGLQFPNYSSELNVNALELDDSALYLCASSHSGRTEAFFGQGTRLTVV.